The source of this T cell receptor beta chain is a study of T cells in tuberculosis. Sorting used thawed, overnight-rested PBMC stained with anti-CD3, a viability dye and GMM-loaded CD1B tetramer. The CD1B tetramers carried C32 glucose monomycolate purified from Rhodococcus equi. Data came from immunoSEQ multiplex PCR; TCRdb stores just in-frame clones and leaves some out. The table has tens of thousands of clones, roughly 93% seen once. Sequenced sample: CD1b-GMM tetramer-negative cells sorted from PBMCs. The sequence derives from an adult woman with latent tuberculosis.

The CDR3 DNA sequence: TGTGCCAGCAGCCCCCGGTTGGGCACAGATACGCAGTATTTT. Protein product: CASSPRLGTDTQYF. V and J are TRBV6-1 and TRBJ2-3; D not resolved. Germline values: CDR1 MNHNS, CDR2 SASEGT. CDR3 length: 14 amino acids. V shed 6 bases and J shed 1 base, with 11 bases lying between them.